This T cell receptor (beta chain) stems from a study of preoperative IRX-2 immunotherapy in early breast cancer. Trimming pared 6 bases from V and 5 bases from J, leaving 13 bases between. CDR1 SGHVS and CDR2 FQNEAQ come from the germline V gene. The CDR3 runs 13 residues. This sample's treatment: preoperative locoregional IRX-2 cytokine immunotherapy. The protocol was immunoSEQ multiplex PCR, while the TCRdb copy is restricted to in-frame clones and leaves out a portion. The sample carries approximately 24,000 clones, roughly 89% recorded once. Specimen: tumor tissue, collected after IRX-2 immunotherapy. The TCR was taken from a human donor with breast cancer. This sequence joins TRBV7-8 and TRBJ1-1, with a possible D match to TRBD1 (6 bases). DNA of the CDR3: TGTGCCAGCAGGGCAGGGGTACAAACTGAAGCTTTCTTT. It encodes CASRAGVQTEAFF.